Below are 29 T cell receptor beta chains sequenced from a single sample in a study of T cell responses to AZD1222 COVID-19 vaccine. Method: immunoSEQ multiplex PCR; TCRdb's copy keeps in-frame clones and lacks some. The sample gives roughly 140,000 clones, 90% to 95% of which show up once; roughly 5.5% is in the top ten. This specimen was peripheral blood, taken on day 0 of AZD1222 vaccination. These receptors were taken from an adult in good health.

The CDR3 sequence is CASSMKVNTEAFF. CDR3 DNA: TGTGCCAGCAGCATGAAAGTGAACACTGAAGCTTTCTTT. The genes are TRBV7-9 and TRBJ1-1; unclear D gene. Trimming removed 5 bases at V and 0 bases at J, with 7 bases between. CDR3 length: 13 amino acids. Germline CDR1 reads SEHNR; CDR2 reads FQNEAQ (reference sequence).

The chain employs TRBV7-2 and TRBJ2-7; 9 bases match TRBD1. CDR1 is SGHTA, CDR2 FQGNSA, per germline. The CDR3 consists of 15 residues. V was clipped by 2 bases and J by 2 bases; unmatched bases: 4. This CDR3 reads CASSLRQGETYEQYF. The CDR3 nucleotides are TGTGCCAGCAGCTTAAGACAGGGGGAGACCTACGAGCAGTACTTC.

A remark on this clone: An end of the junction differs from the germline gene, which may be a read error. J is TRBJ2-7 and V is TRBV3-1 (or the pseudogene TRBV3-2); 9 bases align to TRBD2. CDR3 size: 14 residues. Germline values: CDR1 LGHDT, CDR2 YNNKEL (reference sequence). The CDR3 region has the DNA TGTGCCAGCAGCCCCCTAAAGCGGGGGGCCTCCCCCCGGTTC. Encoded protein: CASSPLKRGASPRF.

The chain uses TRBV4-3 and TRBJ2-5; TRBD2 matches 10 bases. The CDR3 spans 15 residues. Trimming at V came to 5 bases and at J to 4 bases, leaving 7 bases not matched to a gene. Germline V gene data show CDR1 as LGHNA and CDR2 as YSLEER. The CDR3 loop is CASSSGLADGETQYF. CDR3 coding DNA: TGCGCCAGCAGCTCCGGACTAGCGGACGGAGAGACCCAGTACTTC.

This chain uses TRBV9 with TRBJ2-3, with D perhaps matching TRBD2 (7 bases). Germline CDR1 reads SGDLS; CDR2 reads YYNGEE. Trimming pared 0 bases from V and 9 bases from J, leaving 29 bases between. The CDR3 is 19 amino acids. CDR3 nucleotides: TGTGCCAGCAGCGTAGCGGGGGGCAAGGGGCTAGACCCCGTGTTGACGCAGTATTTT. Translated, it gives CASSVAGGKGLDPVLTQYF.

This clone has just one count. V is TRBV5-1 and J is TRBJ2-5; weak D call: TRBD2 (9 bases). Germline loops: CDR1 SGHRS, CDR2 YFSETQ. The CDR3 runs 15 residues. V lost 2 bases, J lost 5 bases, and 16 bases lay in between. CDR3 nucleotides: TGCGCCAGCAGCTTAGCGGGGGGACAGGAGGAGACCCAGTACTTC. It is translated as CASSLAGGQEETQYF.

The chain uses TRBV28 and TRBJ2-7; TRBD2 matches at 11 bases. The V gene's germline CDR1 is MDHEN and CDR2 SYDVKM. The V gene end was trimmed by 3 bases and the J gene end by 3 bases; junction bases not matched to a gene: 4. The CDR3 spans 15 residues. CDR3 region: CASSFTGTSGYEQYF. The CDR3, as DNA: TGTGCCAGCAGTTTCACCGGGACTAGCGGCTACGAGCAGTACTTC.

The rearrangement links TRBV7-7 to TRBJ2-1; 11 bases line up with TRBD2. Germline loops: CDR1 SSHAT, CDR2 FNYEAQ (reference sequence). The CDR3 extends over 15 amino acids. With 5 bases clipped from V and 4 bases from J, the junction kept 4 bases outside the gene matches. The CDR3 region is CASSVRLAGYNEQFF. The CDR3 nucleotides are TGTGCCAGCAGCGTTCGACTAGCGGGGTACAATGAGCAGTTCTTC.

The chain has TRBV19 and TRBJ1-2; D might be TRBD1 (6 bases). V gave up 6 bases and J gave up 5 bases, with 19 bases separating them. Germline-derived CDR1 and CDR2 are LNHDA and SQIVND (reference sequence). The CDR3 length is 15 residues. In nucleotides, the CDR3 is TGTGCCAGTAGCGCCCTCTCGGGGGGCTGGTATGGCTACACCTTC. This sequence encodes CASSALSGGWYGYTF.

The sample holds a few counts of this clone. The chain combines TRBV7-9 with TRBJ1-4; D uncertain. Deletions cut 0 bases from V and 6 bases from J, with 8 bases between. This CDR3 has 14 residues. Germline V gives CDR1 SEHNR, CDR2 FQNEAQ (reference sequence). For the CDR3, the DNA is TGTGCCAGCAGCTTAGCTGCCAACTATGAAAAACTGTTTTTT. As protein: CASSLAANYEKLFF.

The rearrangement joins TRBV7-2 to TRBJ1-4; TRBD1 matches at 12 bases. V was clipped by 5 bases and J by 8 bases; unmatched bases: 9. Germline values: CDR1 SGHTA, CDR2 FQGNSA. The CDR3 runs 16 residues. This CDR3 reads CASSTGTGGAGEKLFF. The CDR3 bases are TGTGCCAGCAGCACCGGGACAGGGGGCGCCGGAGAAAAACTGTTTTTT.

The rearrangement links TRBV7-2 to TRBJ1-1; D gene unclear. Germline V gives CDR1 SGHTA, CDR2 FQGNSA. The V end lost 5 bases, the J end lost 3 bases, and 13 bases lay between the germline ends. The CDR3 has 14 residues. The chain's CDR3 is CASSRTAGYTEAFF. CDR3 DNA sequence: TGTGCCAGCAGCCGCACCGCCGGATACACTGAAGCTTTCTTT.

J is TRBJ2-1 and V is TRBV5-6; D call uncertain. The CDR3 runs to 16 residues. In germline, CDR1 is SGHDT, CDR2 YYEEEE. The ends were cut back, 4 bases at V and 8 bases at J, with 22 bases in the middle. The DNA for the CDR3 is TGTGCCAGCAGCCCACTCACATCTTGGGTAGTCGATGAGCAGTTCTTC. It translates to CASSPLTSWVVDEQFF.

This sequence joins TRBV4-1 and TRBJ2-2; D remains ambiguous. The CDR3 extends over 17 amino acids. Germline V CDR1 and CDR2: MGHRA, YSYEKL. The V and J ends lost 2 bases and 1 base respectively, with 14 bases between them. CDR3 coding DNA: TGCGCCAGCAGCCAACAGCCCGCTCTGGGGAACACCGGGGAGCTGTTTTTT. Its protein product is CASSQQPALGNTGELFF.

The rearrangement uses TRBV19 and TRBJ2-2; TRBD1 is a possible D gene (7 bases). Germline CDR1 reads LNHDA; CDR2 reads SQIVND (reference sequence). This CDR3 comprises 14 residues. The CDR3 bases are TGTGCTTCACGGAGGGGGCAGAACACCGGGGAGCTGTTTTTT. Amino acids: CASRRGQNTGELFF.

The rearrangement joins TRBV6-5 to TRBJ1-1; D possibly corresponds to TRBD1 (6 bases). This CDR3 contains 16 residues. Germline V gene data show CDR1 as MNHEY and CDR2 as SVGAGI. The V gene lost 0 bases and the J gene lost 0 bases, with 11 bases spanning the gap. Here the CDR3 reads CASSYSLDRLNTEAFF. The CDR3 bases are TGTGCCAGCAGTTACTCCCTGGACAGACTGAACACTGAAGCTTTCTTT.

The rearrangement links TRBV2 to TRBJ2-4, with D possibly TRBD1 on 7 matching bases. CDR1 is SNHLY, CDR2 FYNNEI, per germline. With 8 bases removed from V and 10 bases from J, the gap between germline ends came to 15 bases. The CDR3 is made up of 12 amino acids. CDR3 in DNA: TGTGCCAGCGAGTACGGGGGACAGATTCAGTACTTC. Protein: CASEYGGQIQYF.

This chain connects TRBV7-9 to TRBJ1-1; no firm D call. The CDR3 contains 13 residues. The ends were cut back, 8 bases at V and 0 bases at J, with 10 bases in the middle. Germline V gene data show CDR1 as SEHNR and CDR2 as FQNEAQ (reference sequence). The DNA of the CDR3 is TGTGCCAGCGCCCCGTCGATGAACACTGAAGCTTTCTTT. Translation: CASAPSMNTEAFF. Full variable domain (remainder filled in from reference TRBV7-9 and TRBJ1-1): DTGVSQNPRHKITKRGQNVTFRCDPISEHNRLYWYRQTLGQGPEFLTYFQNEAQLEKSRLLSDRFSAERPKGSFSTLEIQRTEQGDSAMYLCASAPSMNTEAFFGQGTRLTVV.

The chain joins TRBV5-1 to TRBJ2-5; D remains ambiguous. Deletions cut 4 bases from V and 2 bases from J, with 15 bases between. This CDR3 has 15 amino acids. Germline lookup yields CDR1 SGHRS and CDR2 YFSETQ. The CDR3 protein is CASSEGPILQETQYF. The CDR3 region has the DNA TGCGCCAGCAGCGAAGGACCGATCCTACAAGAGACCCAGTACTTC.

The rearrangement links TRBV3-1 (or the pseudogene TRBV3-2) to TRBJ1-4; a possible D gene is TRBD1 (5 bases). There are 17 residues in the CDR3. Germline-derived CDR1 and CDR2 are LGHDT and YNNKEL (reference sequence). V lost 4 bases and J 8 bases, leaving 23 bases between the germline ends. The CDR3 loop is CASSLNSRDGGREKLFF. Written as DNA, the CDR3 is TGTGCCAGCAGCCTTAACTCCCGGGACGGGGGTAGGGAAAAACTGTTTTTT.

The V gene is TRBV5-4, the J gene TRBJ1-1, with D unresolved. Germline V gives CDR1 SGHNT, CDR2 YYREEE (reference sequence). The CDR3 contains 12 residues. The V and J ends lost 0 bases and 4 bases respectively, with 4 bases between them. CDR3 DNA: TGTGCCAGCAGCTTGGAATTCACTGAAGCTTTCTTT. It codes for CASSLEFTEAFF.

The genes are TRBV4-3 and TRBJ1-2, with TRBD1 matching over 9 bases. Germline trimming cut 0 bases from V and 6 bases from J; bases unmatched to any gene: 8. CDR3 length: 16 amino acids. Germline V gene lookup returns CDR1 LGHNA and CDR2 YSLEER. CDR3 in amino acids: CASSQESGTGYDGYTF. The CDR3 DNA is TGCGCCAGCAGCCAAGAGTCAGGGACAGGGTATGATGGCTACACCTTC.

This CDR3 is CASSIRQGSDTQYF. The DNA for the CDR3 is TGTGCCAGTAGTATCCGACAGGGGTCAGATACGCAGTATTTT. The rearrangement joins TRBV19 to TRBJ2-3, with TRBD1 matching over 8 bases. The CDR3 loop spans 14 amino acids. The junction had 3 bases not matched to a gene; V was cut back by 3 bases and J by 4 bases. In germline, CDR1 is LNHDA, CDR2 SQIVND (reference sequence).

The V call is TRBV7-9, the J call TRBJ1-2, with D possibly being TRBD1 (6 bases). V lost 5 bases to trimming and J lost 8 bases, with 15 bases between them. The CDR3 covers 13 residues. In germline, CDR1 is SEHNR, CDR2 FQNEAQ (reference sequence). CDR3 sequence (DNA): TGTGCCAGCAGCCGACAGGCGGCGGGAGGCTACACCTTC. Translated, it gives CASSRQAAGGYTF.

V is TRBV4-3 and J is TRBJ2-1; 14 nucleotides line up with TRBD2. This CDR3 spans 18 amino acids. J lost 0 bases, V lost 4 bases, and 5 bases had no gene match. In germline, CDR1 is LGHNA, CDR2 YSLEER. CDR3 DNA sequence: TGCGCCAGCAGCCCGGGACTAGCGGGAGATATCTCCTACAATGAGCAGTTCTTC. Translation gives CASSPGLAGDISYNEQFF.

The genes are TRBV5-4 and TRBJ2-3, with 9 bases that match TRBD1. The CDR3 extends over 16 amino acids. The V gene's germline CDR1 is SGHNT and CDR2 YYREEE (reference sequence). V was clipped by 6 bases and J by 2 bases; unmatched bases: 10. The CDR3 is CASIPGQGEITDTQYF. CDR3 nucleotide sequence: TGTGCCAGCATCCCGGGACAGGGAGAAATCACAGATACGCAGTATTTT.

In regard to this clone: Germline and junction disagree at one end, which may indicate a read error. V gene TRBV5-1 combines with J gene TRBJ2-7, with D possibly matching TRBD2 (7 bases). The CDR3 sequence is 15 residues long. The germline gives CDR1 SGHRS, CDR2 YFSETQ. CDR3 in amino acids: CARSWGGEGGYEQYF. CDR3 nucleotide sequence: TGCGCCCGCAGCTGGGGGGGCGAGGGGGGCTACGAGCAGTACTTC.

This chain uses TRBV18 with TRBJ2-1; 8 bases match TRBD2. The germline V gene encodes CDR1 KGHSH and CDR2 LQKENI. CDR3 size: 17 residues. Trimming at V came to 0 bases and at J to 2 bases, leaving 6 bases not matched to a gene. CDR3 sequence reads: CASSPPRGGDTYNEQFF. Written as DNA, the CDR3 is TGTGCCAGCTCACCACCCCGGGGGGGAGACACCTACAATGAGCAGTTCTTC.

The V and J genes are TRBV7-9 and TRBJ2-3; D is unclear. The CDR3 is 14 residues long. Germline V gene data show CDR1 as SEHNR and CDR2 as FQNEAQ (reference sequence). The V end was cut by 1 base, the J end by 6 bases, with 11 bases between. The CDR3 nucleotides read TGTGCCAGCAGCTTAGGCCTAACCAAGGATACGCAGTATTTT. It is translated as CASSLGLTKDTQYF.